The sequence of this TCR beta chain was determined in a study of breast tumors, draining lymph nodes, adjacent tissues. Germline V gene sequence: CDR1 KGHDR, CDR2 SFDVKD. The CDR3 is 13 amino acids. Between the trimmed V and J ends, which lost 7 bases and 4 bases, there was a span of 9 bases. TCRdb recomputed calls from the multiplex PCR reads with MiXCR, one row per CDR3 protein. Here the sample spans roughly 14,000 distinct CDR3 sequences, around three fifths being singletons. In regard to this clonotype: Antigen unknown.

Findings and caveats of the study: Tumor TCR diversity was below lymph nodes but above nontumor tissue. Findings are consistent with lymph node origin and intratumoral expansion of most tumor T cells.

The V and J genes are TRBV24-1 and TRBJ2-2, with D unclear. The receptor comes from a female donor with breast cancer. Some clones in this sample may be carry-over from other donors' samples. Sequenced material: tumor-adjacent breast tissue. CDR3 DNA sequence: TGTGCCACCAGGGGTTCGGGCACCGGGGAGCTGTTTTTT. This encodes CATRGSGTGELFF.